The subject of this entry is one TCR beta chain. The germline CDR1 and CDR2 sequences are SGHTS and YDEGEE. This CDR3 is 14 amino acids long. The trim removed 4 bases at V and 4 bases at J, leaving 5 bases unmatched. The data were taken from a study of metastatic and nonmetastatic thyroid tumors. Study-level background: Repertoires from malignant and benign thyroid patients were compared across blood and tumor or nodule tissue.

Authors' methods: Building a distant-metastasis classifier for papillary thyroid cancer drew on CDR3 differences across clinicopathological groups. TCRdb called clones again from the PCR reads with MiXCR. Here the V and J calls rest on TCRdb's processing, not on the authors' analysis. The sample yields 9,500 to 15,000 clones, about 33% seen once. Prior to thyroid surgery, none of the patients had received any treatment. Sequenced input: tumor tissue. The J gene is TRBJ2-1, the V gene TRBV5-8; 7 positions agree with TRBD2. The TCR comes from a female donor with papillary thyroid cancer or a benign thyroid nodule (not recorded which). Some clones in this sample may be carry-over from other donors' samples. This chain's CDR3 is CASSRSAGYNEQFF. In DNA, the CDR3 is TGTGCCAGCAGCCGCTCAGCGGGATACAATGAGCAGTTCTTC.